This T cell receptor (beta chain) was found in a study of cytomegalovirus exposure and HLA in healthy donors. Study-wide findings and caveats: Analysis performed later found 16,951 TCR beta sequences associated with HLA alleles at 0.05 false discovery rate.

The study ran its PCR with 60 Vbeta and 13 Jbeta primers. Under the authors' procedure: Per a later analysis, the number of unique TCR beta chains was around 79 million, of which roughly 10 million were shared. Measured with immunoSEQ multiplex PCR; TCRdb has only the in-frame clones, and not every one. V and J calls and clone size follow that table, whereas D and trimming were derived from the DNA. The table lists under 100,000 clones, about 80% of them singletons. A note on this clone: Its target is not known.

This sequence originates from a man aged 30 to 39 in good health and CMV-seronegative. Sequenced: PBMCs.

CDR3 sequence reads: CATGRGQGRGSNQPQHF. In DNA, the CDR3 is TGTGCCACAGGGAGGGGACAGGGGAGAGGTAGCAATCAGCCCCAGCATTTT. V is TRBV27 and J is TRBJ1-5; 10 nucleotides line up with TRBD1. The CDR3 length is 17 residues. Germline CDR1 is MNHEY and CDR2 is SMNVEV (reference sequence). The J segment lost 0 bases and the V segment lost 10 bases, leaving 12 bases of the junction unmatched.